One TCR beta chain is described in this entry. Its target is not known. This record belongs to a study of T cell repertoires in cytomegalovirus infection. Background on the study: It was the public TCR beta signatures that indicated both CMV infection and matching HLA type.

General study findings and limits: CMV carriers with the relevant HLA were identified by cumulative public TCR beta family frequency.

Germline V CDR1 and CDR2: MNHEY, SMNVEV (reference sequence). The CDR3 is 18 amino acids. Trimming pared 0 bases from V and 5 bases from J, leaving 22 bases between. TCRdb recomputed calls from the reads with MiXCR, one row per CDR3 protein. The profile covers just over 150,000 distinct CDR3 sequences, with roughly a quarter appearing a single time and 9.5% to 13% taken by the ten largest. Specimen: PBMCs. The clonotype was recovered from a human donor in good health (CMV status not recorded). Some clones in this sample may be carry-over from other donors' samples. The rearrangement links TRBV27 to TRBJ2-5, with a weak D call TRBD1 (7 bases). DNA for the CDR3: TGTGCCAGCAGTTTATCGAGACAGGGAGGTCCCCCGTGGGAGACCCAGTACTTC. It is translated as CASSLSRQGGPPWETQYF.